This T cell receptor (beta chain) was identified in a study of regulatory T cells in long-lasting Graves disease. Germline V gene data show CDR1 as SNHLY and CDR2 as FYNNEI. The CDR3 sequence is 13 residues long. V lost 3 bases and J 4 bases, leaving 9 bases between the germline ends. Ten or more counts support this clonotype. Specified time point: persistent/refractory GD, antithyroid drugs over 5 years with positive TRAb. The authors made the TCR library using RNA they extracted from PBMCs. Researchers made TCR beta libraries by using iRepertoire HTBI primers and running Arm-PCR on CDR3 regions. Under the authors' procedure: Sample data revealed some 58 TRBV and some 14 TRBJ segments. One entry per CDR3 protein results from TCRdb running MiXCR on the multiplex PCR reads. The V and J calls here are based on TCRdb, not the publication. The table has about 420,000 distinct CDR3 sequences, around 24% seen once.

The genes are TRBV2 and TRBJ1-2; no clear D. The sequencing used peripheral blood mononuclear cells (PBMCs), collected when the disease was refractory, from a patient treated with antithyroid drugs. The TCR was taken from a female donor with Graves disease. The CDR3 nucleotides read TGTGCCAGCAGTGACAGCCGCCCCTATGGCTACACCTTC. Translated: CASSDSRPYGYTF.